What follows are 22 T cell receptor beta chains derived from one specimen sequenced in a study of cytomegalovirus exposure and HLA in healthy donors. Primers included in the PCR were 60 Vbeta and 13 Jbeta primers. Libraries were prepared by immunoSEQ multiplex PCR; TCRdb keeps only in-frame clonotypes and omits some of them. The sample lists approximately 160,000 clones, 60% to 80% seen once, with about 4.3% in the top ten. Sequenced material: PBMCs. Receptor source: a man in his late teens or twenties in good health and CMV-seropositive.

The chain carries TRBV5-1 and TRBJ2-1, with 9 bases aligning to TRBD2. The length of the CDR3 is 16 residues. The V and J ends lost 4 bases and 8 bases, in that order; junction bases with no gene match: 13. Germline V lookup: CDR1 SGHRS, CDR2 YFSETQ. The CDR3 DNA reads TGCGCCAGCAGCCCTGACGGGCTAGCGGGAAGGGATGAGCAGTTCTTC. This gives the protein CASSPDGLAGRDEQFF. Variable domain in full (rest from reference TRBV5-1 and TRBJ2-1): KAGVTQTPRYLIKTRGQQVTLSCSPISGHRSVSWYQQTPGQGLQFLFEYFSETQRNKGNFPGRFSGRQFSNSRSEMNVSTLELGDSALYLCASSPDGLAGRDEQFFGPGTRLTVL.

This clone was detected only a few times. This chain links TRBV6-6 with TRBJ2-1; TRBD1 is a possible D gene (6 bases). V lost 6 bases and J 6 bases, leaving 12 bases between the germline ends. Germline CDR1 and CDR2: MNHNY and SVGAGI (reference sequence). This CDR3 comprises 13 residues. The CDR3: CASSTRGSNEQFF. CDR3 sequence (DNA): TGTGCCAGCAGCACTAGGGGGAGCAATGAGCAGTTCTTC.

The V gene is TRBV29-1, the J gene TRBJ2-1; TRBD2 matches at 10 bases. Germline V gene sequence: CDR1 SQVTM, CDR2 ANQGSEA. The CDR3 extends over 14 amino acids. J was trimmed by 9 bases and V by 3 bases; bases with no gene match: 8. In DNA, the CDR3 is TGCAGCGTTGAGGCTAGCGGGAGCATGGGTGAGCAGTTCTTC. Translated, it gives CSVEASGSMGEQFF.

The rearrangement links TRBV6-1 to TRBJ1-5; tentative D call: TRBD1 (5 bases). Germline V gene sequence: CDR1 MNHNS, CDR2 SASEGT. V was clipped by 6 bases and J by 0 bases, with 9 bases between them. The CDR3 extends over 14 amino acids. The CDR3 nucleotides read TGTGCCAGCAGGGGGGGGAATAGCAATCAGCCCCAGCATTTT. Protein product: CASRGGNSNQPQHF.

This clone was counted many times. CDR3 sequence: CASSVWDNTDTQYF. The CDR3, as DNA: TGTGCCAGCAGTGTCTGGGACAACACAGATACGCAGTATTTT. J is TRBJ2-3 and V is TRBV2; D perhaps matches TRBD1 (6 bases). This CDR3 region has 14 residues. Germline CDR1 reads SNHLY; CDR2 reads FYNNEI. V lost 4 bases and J lost 2, with 10 bases in between. Based on the CDR3 plus reference TRBV2 and TRBJ2-3, the full variable domain is EPEVTQTPSHQVTQMGQEVILRCVPISNHLYFYWYRQILGQKVEFLVSFYNNEISEKSEIFDDQFSVERPDGSNFTLKIRSTKLEDSAMYFCASSVWDNTDTQYFGPGTRLTVL.

The chain couples TRBV30 to TRBJ1-5, with 9 bases aligning to TRBD1. Germline CDR1 reads GTSNPN; CDR2 reads SVGIG (reference sequence). V shed 1 base, J shed 7 bases, and the junction held 5 bases outside the gene matches. CDR3 length: 14 residues. The CDR3 DNA sequence: TGTGCCTGGAGTGCGACAGGGGGAGGACAGCCCCAGCATTTT. This encodes CAWSATGGGQPQHF. Variable domain in full (rest from reference TRBV30 and TRBJ1-5): SQTIHQWPATLVQPVGSPLSLECTVEGTSNPNLYWYRQAAGRGLQLLFYSVGIGQISSEVPQNLSASRPQDRQFILSSKKLLLSDSGFYLCAWSATGGGQPQHFGDGTRLSIL.

This rearrangement joins TRBV11-3 to TRBJ2-1; D may be TRBD1 (6 bases). CDR1 is SGHNT and CDR2 is YENEEA in the germline V gene. CDR3 size: 15 residues. Trimming took 1 base from V and 6 from J, leaving 13 bases between them. The CDR3 DNA reads as TGTGCCAGCAGCTTAGGGTGGCGAGGGGGCAATGAGCAGTTCTTC. This sequence encodes CASSLGWRGGNEQFF.

The genes are TRBV21-1 and TRBJ1-4. TRBV21-1 is classified as a pseudogene. The CDR3 extends over 14 amino acids. This chain's CDR3 is CASRIRREGEKLFF. The CDR3 DNA reads TGTGCCAGCAGAATTCGACGGGAAGGGGAAAAACTGTTTTTT.

This chain uses TRBV19 with TRBJ2-1; 8 positions agree with TRBD2. The germline V gene encodes CDR1 LNHDA and CDR2 SQIVND (reference sequence). V gave up 3 bases and J gave up 10 bases; unmatched junction bases: 11. This CDR3 has 15 residues. Here the CDR3 DNA reads TGTGCCAGTAGTATGGCGACTAGCGTTCATTGGGAGCAGTTCTTC. This translates into CASSMATSVHWEQFF.

The chain links TRBV5-1 to TRBJ2-5, with 7 positions matching TRBD2. There are 14 residues in the CDR3. Per germline, CDR1 SGHRS and CDR2 YFSETQ. J lost 2 bases, V lost 7 bases, and 8 bases had no gene match. CDR3 region: CASSRGETQETQYF. Here the CDR3 DNA reads TGCGCCAGCTCCCGGGGGGAAACACAAGAGACCCAGTACTTC. Combining the CDR3 with reference TRBV5-1 and TRBJ2-5 gives the whole variable domain KAGVTQTPRYLIKTRGQQVTLSCSPISGHRSVSWYQQTPGQGLQFLFEYFSETQRNKGNFPGRFSGRQFSNSRSEMNVSTLELGDSALYLCASSRGETQETQYFGPGTRLLVL.

V and J are TRBV18 and TRBJ2-1; 12 positions agree with TRBD2. CDR3 length: 15 amino acids. Germline loops: CDR1 KGHSH, CDR2 LQKENI. J was trimmed by 10 bases and V by 1 base; bases with no gene match: 5. The CDR3 nucleotides are TGTGCCAGCTCACCACTACTAGCGGGAGGATACGAGCAGTTCTTC. It codes for CASSPLLAGGYEQFF.

The J gene is TRBJ2-5, the V gene TRBV11-1; tentatively, D is TRBD2 (5 bases). Trimming took off 6 bases at V and 4 bases at J, with 27 bases between the two ends. Looked up from germline, CDR1 is SGHAT and CDR2 is FQDESV (reference sequence). There are 18 residues in the CDR3. The CDR3 here is CASSSTDPLPGGGETQYF. The CDR3 DNA sequence: TGTGCCAGCAGTTCAACGGACCCGCTCCCAGGAGGTGGAGAGACCCAGTACTTC.

The chain joins TRBV4-2 to TRBJ2-1; 7 nucleotides agree with TRBD2. The CDR3 has 18 residues. Trimming at V came to 0 bases and at J to 15 bases, leaving 23 bases not matched to a gene. Per the germline V gene, CDR1 is LGHNA and CDR2 is YNFKEQ. This CDR3 is CASSQDGGGYTSSHIRFF. In DNA, the CDR3 is TGTGCCAGCAGCCAAGATGGGGGGGGTTATACTTCATCTCATATTCGGTTCTTC.

This clone was counted a single time. The CDR3 coding sequence is TGTGCCAGCAGTTTAGGGACAGTTAATTCACCCCTCCACTTT. This codes for CASSLGTVNSPLHF. The V call is TRBV27, the J call TRBJ1-6; 7 bases are a match to TRBD1. CDR3 length equals 14 residues. Germline loops: CDR1 MNHEY, CDR2 SMNVEV (reference sequence). The V segment lost 2 bases and the J segment 6 bases; nucleotides outside the gene matches: 1.

The chain uses TRBV6-1 and TRBJ2-3; 10 nucleotides align to TRBD2. The CDR3 runs to 12 residues. Germline V gene sequence: CDR1 MNHNS, CDR2 SASEGT. With 11 bases clipped from V and 2 bases from J, the junction kept 1 base outside the gene matches. The DNA for the CDR3 is TGTGCCCTAGCGGGAGCCACAGATACGCAGTATTTT. Translated: CALAGATDTQYF.

This clone was observed a handful of times. The chain has TRBV7-9 and TRBJ1-1; 7 bases match TRBD1. Germline V gives CDR1 SEHNR, CDR2 FQNEAQ (reference sequence). This CDR3 has 15 residues. V was clipped by 2 bases and J by 4 bases; unmatched bases: 7. CDR3 DNA sequence: TGTGCCAGCAGCTTATCGGGCACAGGGGTCACTGAAGCTTTCTTT. Its translation is CASSLSGTGVTEAFF.

The chain combines TRBV4-1 with TRBJ1-1; the D is unclear. CDR3 length: 14 amino acids. Germline V gene sequence: CDR1 MGHRA, CDR2 YSYEKL. V was cut by 0 bases and J by 6 bases, with 11 bases left in between. In DNA form, the CDR3 reads TGCGCCAGCAGCCAAGATCACTACGGGGCTGAAGCTTTCTTT. Translating gives CASSQDHYGAEAFF.

This clone was detected only once. The chain recombines TRBV7-9 with TRBJ1-1; D is perhaps TRBD1 (5 bases). With 2 bases removed from V and 1 base from J, the gap between germline ends came to 8 bases. Germline V lookup: CDR1 SEHNR, CDR2 FQNEAQ (reference sequence). CDR3 length equals 14 residues. The CDR3 reads CASSLIGQNTEAFF. In DNA, the CDR3 is TGTGCCAGCAGCTTAATTGGACAGAACACTGAAGCTTTCTTT.

V gene TRBV19 combines with J gene TRBJ2-3; D perhaps matches TRBD2 (6 bases). The V end lost 3 bases, the J end lost 0 bases, and 13 bases lay between the germline ends. This CDR3 has 16 amino acids. The germline V gene has CDR1 LNHDA and CDR2 SQIVND (reference sequence). CDR3 protein: CASSMRVAESTDTQYF. DNA for the CDR3: TGTGCCAGTAGTATGAGGGTAGCGGAGAGCACAGATACGCAGTATTTT.

The V and J genes are TRBV7-2 and TRBJ2-5, with TRBD1 as a possible D gene (5 bases). The CDR3 totals 13 residues. The germline V gene encodes CDR1 SGHTA and CDR2 FQGNSA. Trimming pared 5 bases from V and 2 bases from J, leaving 9 bases between. Written as DNA, the CDR3 is TGTGCCAGCAGCCTGACAGTACAAGAGACCCAGTACTTC. Its protein is CASSLTVQETQYF.

A single count supports this clone. The CDR3 DNA reads as TGTGCCAGCAGCTTCCCCGGACGGAGGGGATCTGGAGCTTTCTTT. It yields the protein CASSFPGRRGSGAFF. V gene TRBV7-9 combines with J gene TRBJ1-1, with D possibly TRBD1 on 5 matching bases. The V and J ends lost 3 bases and 10 bases respectively, with 21 bases between them. Germline-derived CDR1 and CDR2 are SEHNR and FQNEAQ (reference sequence). The CDR3 has 15 amino acids.

This clone showed up just a few times. V and J are TRBV7-2 and TRBJ1-1; D may be TRBD1 (5 bases). Between the trimmed V and J ends, which lost 1 base and 4 bases, there was a span of 13 bases. This CDR3 is 15 amino acids long. Germline V gives CDR1 SGHTA, CDR2 FQGNSA. The CDR3 nucleotides are TGTGCCAGCAGCTTAGTTTCAGGGTCGGCCACTGAAGCTTTCTTT. This sequence encodes CASSLVSGSATEAFF.